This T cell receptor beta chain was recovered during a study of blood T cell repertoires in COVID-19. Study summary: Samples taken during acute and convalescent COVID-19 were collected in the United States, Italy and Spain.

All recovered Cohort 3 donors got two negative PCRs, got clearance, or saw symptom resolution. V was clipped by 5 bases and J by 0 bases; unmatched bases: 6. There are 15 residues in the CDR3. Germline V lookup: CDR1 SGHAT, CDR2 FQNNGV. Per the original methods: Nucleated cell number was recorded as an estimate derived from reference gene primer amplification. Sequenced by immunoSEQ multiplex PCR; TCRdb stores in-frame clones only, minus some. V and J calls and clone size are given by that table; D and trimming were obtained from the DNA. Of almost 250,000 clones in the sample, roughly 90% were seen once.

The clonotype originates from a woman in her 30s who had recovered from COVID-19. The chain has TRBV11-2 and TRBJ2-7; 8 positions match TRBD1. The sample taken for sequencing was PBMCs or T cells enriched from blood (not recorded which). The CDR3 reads CASSPRQGSSYEQYF. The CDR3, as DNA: TGTGCCAGCAGCCCGCGACAGGGGTCCTCCTACGAGCAGTACTTC.